This note documents a single T cell receptor beta chain sequence. The data originate from a study of T cell changes during pregnancy in multiple sclerosis. This CDR3 is 13 amino acids long. From germline, CDR1 is KGHSH and CDR2 LQKENI. V gave up 0 bases and J gave up 7 bases, with 7 bases separating them. TCRdb keeps only in-frame clones here, not all; method: immunoSEQ multiplex PCR. The table lists roughly 26,000 clones, roughly nine tenths of them singletons, with 16% in the top ten. Here the sequenced sample was CD8+ T cells from peripheral blood mononuclear cells, taken in the second trimester of pregnancy. The chain is built from TRBV18 and TRBJ2-1; D not certain. This receptor was obtained from a female donor with multiple sclerosis, enrolled in a pregnancy study. Written as DNA, the CDR3 is TGTGCCAGCTCACCACCAGAGGAGAATGAGCAGTTCTTC. Its protein is CASSPPEENEQFF. Variable domain in full (rest from reference TRBV18 and TRBJ2-1): NAGVMQNPRHLVRRRGQEARLRCSPMKGHSHVYWYRQLPEEGLKFMVYLQKENIIDESGMPKERFSAEFPKEGPSILRIQQVVRGDSAAYFCASSPPEENEQFFGPGTRLTVL.